The source of this TCR beta chain is a study of T cells expressing NK-cell markers. The overall study: Sequencing covered eight donors, seven HCMV-seropositive and one seronegative. Points from the study as a whole: The study found these clonotypes also leading the CD3+CD56-NKG2C+ fraction in a few donors.

This CDR3 has 13 residues. The germline gives CDR1 MGHRA, CDR2 YSYEKL. To note about this clonotype: As yet, its antigen is unknown.

Researchers built TCR beta cDNA using 5'RACE template switching with UMIs. No DNA is given; TCRdb re-called the 5' RACE reads and lists each CDR3 protein once. The sample includes some 410,000 distinct CDR3 sequences. The TCR originated in a woman between 18 and 69 years old in good health. J is TRBJ2-5 and V is TRBV4-1. Sequencing input: blood T cells: a sorted CD56 or NKG2C T cell subset, CD4+ or CD8+ T cells, or bulk PBMC T cells (not recorded which). CDR3 amino acids: CASSHLSGETQYF.